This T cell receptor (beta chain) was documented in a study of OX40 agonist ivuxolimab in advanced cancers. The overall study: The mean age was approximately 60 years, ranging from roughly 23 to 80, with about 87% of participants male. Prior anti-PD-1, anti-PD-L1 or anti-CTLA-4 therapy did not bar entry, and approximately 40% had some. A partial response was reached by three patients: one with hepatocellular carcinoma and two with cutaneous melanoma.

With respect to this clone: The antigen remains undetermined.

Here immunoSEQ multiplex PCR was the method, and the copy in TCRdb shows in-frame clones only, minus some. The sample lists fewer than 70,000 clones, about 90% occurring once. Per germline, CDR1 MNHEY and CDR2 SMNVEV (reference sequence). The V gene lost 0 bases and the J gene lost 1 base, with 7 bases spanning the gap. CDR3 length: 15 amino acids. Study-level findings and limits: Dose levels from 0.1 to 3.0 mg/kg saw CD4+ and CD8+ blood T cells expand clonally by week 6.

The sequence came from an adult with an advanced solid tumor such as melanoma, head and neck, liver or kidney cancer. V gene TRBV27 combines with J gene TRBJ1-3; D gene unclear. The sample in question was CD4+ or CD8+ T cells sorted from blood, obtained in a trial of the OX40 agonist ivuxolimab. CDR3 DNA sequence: TGTGCCAGCAGTTTATCATGGCATTCTGGAAACACCATATATTTT. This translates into CASSLSWHSGNTIYF.